This record concerns one T cell receptor beta chain sequence. This sample is drawn from a study of early T cells in non-severe SARS-CoV-2 infection. Per the germline V gene, CDR1 is SGHRS and CDR2 is YFSETQ. This CDR3 is 13 amino acids long. Trimming cost V 3 bases and J 5 bases, with 11 bases left between them. TCRdb re-analysed the 5' RACE reads in MiXCR, keeping a single row per CDR3 protein. This sample has 60,000 or so distinct CDR3 sequences, with around 13% found just once. The rearrangement links TRBV5-1 to TRBJ2-5; possibly TRBD2 for D (6 bases). The receptor's source is an adult who was a healthcare worker with PCR-confirmed SARS-CoV-2 infection or an uninfected control (not recorded which). The sequenced sample consisted of whole blood. CDR3 sequence: CASSSPGEETQYF. The CDR3 DNA reads TGCGCCAGCAGCTCCCCGGGGGAGGAGACCCAGTACTTC. Combining the CDR3 with reference TRBV5-1 and TRBJ2-5 gives the whole variable domain KAGVTQTPRYLIKTRGQQVTLSCSPISGHRSVSWYQQTPGQGLQFLFEYFSETQRNKGNFPGRFSGRQFSNSRSEMNVSTLELGDSALYLCASSSPGEETQYFGPGTRLLVL.